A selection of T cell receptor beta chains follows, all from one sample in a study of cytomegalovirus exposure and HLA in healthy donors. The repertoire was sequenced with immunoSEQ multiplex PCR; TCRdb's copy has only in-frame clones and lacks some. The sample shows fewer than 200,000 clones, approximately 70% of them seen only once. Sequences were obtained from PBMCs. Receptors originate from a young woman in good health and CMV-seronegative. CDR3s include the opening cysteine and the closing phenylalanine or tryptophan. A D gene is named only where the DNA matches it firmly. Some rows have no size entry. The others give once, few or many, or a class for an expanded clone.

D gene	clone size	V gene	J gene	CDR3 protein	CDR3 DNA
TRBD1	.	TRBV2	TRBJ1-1	CASGEGARGTEAFF	TGTGCCAGCGGTGAGGGAGCCAGGGGGACTGAAGCTTTCTTT
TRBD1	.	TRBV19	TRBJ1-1	CASRGQTNTGAFF	TGTGCCAGTAGGGGACAGACTAACACTGGAGCTTTCTTT
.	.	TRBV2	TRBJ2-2	CASSDAFGGPNTGELFF	TGTGCCAGCAGTGACGCTTTCGGGGGGCCGAACACCGGGGAGCTGTTTTTT
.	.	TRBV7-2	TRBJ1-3	CASSPEGVSGNTIYF	TGTGCCAGCAGCCCCGAAGGGGTCTCTGGAAACACCATATATTTT
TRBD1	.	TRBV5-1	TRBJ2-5	CASSLGQGEETQYF	TGCGCCAGCAGCTTAGGACAGGGAGAAGAGACCCAGTACTTC
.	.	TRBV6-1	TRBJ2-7	CASSEQQQTSYEQYF	TGTGCCAGCAGTGAACAACAACAGACCTCCTACGAGCAGTACTTC
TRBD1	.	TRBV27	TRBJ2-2	CASSWTGGLTGELFF	TGTGCCAGCAGTTGGACAGGGGGCCTCACCGGGGAGCTGTTTTTT
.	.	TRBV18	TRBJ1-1	CASSPSFEVNTEAFF	TGTGCCAGCTCACCCTCCTTCGAGGTGAACACTGAAGCTTTCTTT
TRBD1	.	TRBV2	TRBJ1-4	CASRVRDRANEKLFF	TGTGCCAGCAGGGTCCGGGACAGGGCTAATGAAAAACTGTTTTTT
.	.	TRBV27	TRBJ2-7	CASKRTLPPYEQYF	TGTGCCAGCAAGAGGACACTGCCCCCCTACGAGCAGTACTTC
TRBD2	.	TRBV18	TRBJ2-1	CASSPVGLAGYNEQFF	TGTGCCAGCTCACCGGTGGGACTAGCGGGTTACAATGAGCAGTTCTTC
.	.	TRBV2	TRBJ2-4	CASSELVGPNIQYF	TGTGCCAGCAGTGAATTGGTGGGCCCAAACATTCAGTACTTC
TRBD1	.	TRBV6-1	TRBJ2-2	CASSETGLMVGELFF	TGTGCCAGCAGTGAGACAGGGTTGATGGTCGGGGAGCTGTTTTTT
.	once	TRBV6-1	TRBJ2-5	CASSENSLIQETQYF	TGTGCCAGCAGTGAAAACAGCCTAATCCAAGAGACCCAGTACTTC